The source of this T cell receptor (beta chain) is a study of control samples from healthy donors and cancer patients. Germline V gene sequence: CDR1 SGHTA, CDR2 FQGNSA. Trimming took 5 bases from V and 4 from J, leaving 15 bases between them. This CDR3 is 15 amino acids long. Method: immunoSEQ multiplex PCR; TCRdb's copy keeps in-frame clones and lacks some. The profile shows over 150,000 clones, just over 90% of them singletons. This sequence joins TRBV7-2 and TRBJ1-5, with D perhaps matching TRBD1 (5 bases). The TCR comes from a man aged 25 to 40 in good health. The sequenced sample was blood. The CDR3 region has the DNA TGTGCCAGCAGCGAAAAAGGAGGGGTGAATCAGCCCCAGCATTTT. Translation: CASSEKGGVNQPQHF. Full variable domain (outside the CDR3, taken from reference TRBV7-2 and TRBJ1-5): GAGVSQSPSNKVTEKGKDVELRCDPISGHTALYWYRQSLGQGLEFLIYFQGNSAPDKSGLPSDRFSAERTGGSVSTLTIQRTQQEDSAVYLCASSEKGGVNQPQHFGDGTRLSIL.